Ten or more counts support the clone carrying this T cell receptor beta chain. What it recognizes is unknown. These data belong to a study of blood T cells in healthy people across ages. It was with a sample-barcoded 5' primer and a J-beta primer mix that a second PCR of roughly 6 to 12 cycles was run. Every cDNA molecule bore a tag from a template-switch adaptor containing 12 random nucleotides. In TCRdb, the 5' RACE reads were re-called with MiXCR into one record per CDR3 protein. The sample lists roughly 1,500,000 distinct CDR3 sequences; about 32% were seen once. Trimming cost V 5 bases and J 5 bases, with 12 bases left between them. This CDR3 is built from 12 residues. Germline V gene data show CDR1 as DFQATT and CDR2 as SNEGSKA (reference sequence). Whole-study results and caveats: No conclusive comparison of naive versus antigen-experienced cells was possible with unsorted PBMCs. Older age coincided with a roughly linear decline in TCR beta diversity per million T cells. Naive CD4+ cells and diversity were both higher in long-lived donors than in aged donors.

The TCR originated in a woman in her thirties in good health. Sequences were obtained from blood. V usage is TRBV20-1 and J usage is TRBJ2-5; no firm D call. The CDR3 DNA follows: TGCAGTGCTTACCAGGCCGGGGAGACCCAGTACTTC. Residues: CSAYQAGETQYF.